This T cell receptor (beta chain) was documented in a study of T cell responses to AZD1222 COVID-19 vaccine. General study points: CD4 TCRs associated with vaccination spanned spike, dominating at 160-218 and 743-854.

Comment on this clone: The antigen is undetermined.

Method: immunoSEQ multiplex PCR; TCRdb's copy keeps in-frame clones and lacks some. In the table there are 90,000 to 150,000 clones, around 89% of which are singletons. Germline CDR1 and CDR2: SGHRS and YFSETQ. V was shortened by 6 bases and J by 0 bases, with 8 bases between the two germline ends. This CDR3 is built from 13 residues. The chain combines TRBV5-1 with TRBJ2-3; D is possibly TRBD1 (5 bases). The sequenced sample was peripheral blood, obtained 28 days after the second AZD1222 dose. This TCR was sampled from an adult who received the AZD1222 COVID-19 vaccine. The DNA of the CDR3 is TGCGCCAGCAAACAGGACAGCACAGATACGCAGTATTTT. Translating gives CASKQDSTDTQYF. Full variable domain (rest looked up from reference TRBV5-1 and TRBJ2-3): KAGVTQTPRYLIKTRGQQVTLSCSPISGHRSVSWYQQTPGQGLQFLFEYFSETQRNKGNFPGRFSGRQFSNSRSEMNVSTLELGDSALYLCASKQDSTDTQYFGPGTRLTVL.